Presented here are 19 T cell receptor beta chains from one specimen sequenced in a study of control samples from healthy donors and cancer patients. Only in-frame clones appear in the TCRdb table, and some are missing; sequencing was by immunoSEQ multiplex PCR. The sample consists of 150,000 to 200,000 clones, 90% of them appearing once. The sample comprised blood. The source of these receptors is a woman aged 45-65 years in good health.

The V and J genes are TRBV24-1 and TRBJ2-7; 14 nucleotides agree with TRBD2. Germline assignment: CDR1 KGHDR and CDR2 SFDVKD. After removal of 3 bases from V and 6 bases from J, the junction contained 6 bases not matched to a gene. The CDR3 covers 16 residues. CDR3 DNA sequence: TGTGCCACCAGTGATCCTGGACTAGCGGGAGGTCGCGAGCAGTACTTC. Translated, it gives CATSDPGLAGGREQYF.

J is TRBJ2-3 and V is TRBV28; D gene unclear. The CDR3 totals 12 residues. Trimming stripped 9 bases from V and 1 base from J, with 8 bases between. The germline V gene has CDR1 MDHEN and CDR2 SYDVKM. CDR3 nucleotides: TGTGCCAGTTTGGGCCGCACAGATACGCAGTATTTT. Protein: CASLGRTDTQYF.

This rearrangement joins TRBV6-2 or TRBV6-3 to TRBJ1-5; D perhaps matches TRBD1 (5 bases). The length of the CDR3 is 14 residues. CDR1 is MNHEY and CDR2 is SVGEGT in the germline V gene. The V end was cut by 0 bases, the J end by 5 bases, with 8 bases between. The CDR3 loop reads CASSYSGRYQPQHF. CDR3 sequence (DNA): TGTGCCAGCAGTTACTCGGGGCGGTATCAGCCCCAGCATTTT.

The V gene is TRBV12-3 or TRBV12-4, the J gene TRBJ2-3, with D uncertain. The V end was cut by 1 base, the J end by 7 bases, with 6 bases between. The CDR3 covers 12 residues. The CDR3 sequence: CASSLGINTQYF. For the CDR3, the DNA is TGTGCCAGCAGTTTAGGTATCAATACGCAGTATTTT.

The J gene is TRBJ1-1, the V gene TRBV10-3; no definite D call. Trimming removed 10 bases at V and 5 bases at J, with 23 bases between. The germline CDR1 and CDR2 sequences are ENHRY and SYGVKD. This CDR3 has 15 residues. In DNA, the CDR3 is TGTGCCACGGGCCCCCGTCACCAAGAAGGGACTGAAGCTTTCTTT. This translates into CATGPRHQEGTEAFF.

J is TRBJ2-7 and V is TRBV28, with D possibly matching TRBD1 (5 bases). This CDR3 has 12 residues. From germline, CDR1 is MDHEN and CDR2 SYDVKM. V lost 6 bases, J lost 2 bases, and 8 bases lay in between. The CDR3 region has the DNA TGTGCCAGCAGCACGACAGCCTACGAGCAGTACTTC. Protein sequence: CASSTTAYEQYF.

V gene TRBV21-1 combines with J gene TRBJ1-5; the DNA was not compared with TRBD1, the D call given in the table. TRBV21-1 is flagged as a pseudogene. The CDR3 is made up of 15 amino acids. CDR3 DNA: TGTGCCAGCAGCCTCGACAGGGGTAAAAATCAGCCCCAGCATTTT. It yields the protein CASSLDRGKNQPQHF.

The chain links TRBV5-6 to TRBJ2-7; D possibly corresponds to TRBD2 (6 bases). The CDR3 consists of 14 residues. Trimming shortened V by 6 bases and J by 0 bases, and 13 bases separated the two germline ends. The V gene's germline CDR1 is SGHDT and CDR2 YYEEEE. CDR3 protein: CASTYGDFSYEQYF. The DNA of the CDR3 is TGTGCCAGCACCTATGGGGACTTCTCCTACGAGCAGTACTTC. The full variable domain, completed using reference TRBV5-6 and TRBJ2-7, is DAGVTQSPTHLIKTRGQQVTLRCSPKSGHDTVSWYQQALGQGPQFIFQYYEEEERQRGNFPDRFSGHQFPNYSSELNVNALLLGDSALYLCASTYGDFSYEQYFGPGTRLTVT.

The chain couples TRBV9 to TRBJ2-2; 7 bases map to TRBD1. This CDR3 has 15 amino acids. The ends lost 3 bases at V and 5 bases at J; junction bases unmatched: 7. CDR1 and CDR2 (germline): SGDLS, YYNGEE. CDR3 DNA sequence: TGTGCCAGCAGCGAGAGACAGGGTAGAACCGGGGAGCTGTTTTTT. Residues: CASSERQGRTGELFF.

The J gene is TRBJ2-7, the V gene TRBV28, with 7 nucleotides matching TRBD2. V trimming: 10 bases; J trimming: 5 bases; junction bases outside the gene matches: 14. This CDR3 has 14 residues. Looked up from germline, CDR1 is MDHEN and CDR2 is SYDVKM. DNA of the CDR3: TGTGCCACCCTGGGGGGGATAAGTAGGAACGAGCAGTACTTC. Amino acid sequence: CATLGGISRNEQYF.

The J gene is TRBJ1-5, the V gene TRBV30; no clear D gene. The germline V gene has CDR1 GTSNPN and CDR2 SVGIG (reference sequence). CDR3 size: 14 residues. V dropped 0 bases and J dropped 0 bases, with 6 bases sitting between them. For the CDR3, the DNA is TGTGCCTGGAGTGTACTTAATAGCAATCAGCCCCAGCATTTT. Encoded protein: CAWSVLNSNQPQHF.

The J gene is TRBJ1-6, the V gene TRBV6-5, with 7 bases lining up with TRBD1. The germline V gene encodes CDR1 MNHEY and CDR2 SVGAGI. After removal of 5 bases from V and 7 bases from J, the junction contained 5 bases not matched to a gene. The CDR3 contains 14 residues. CDR3 DNA: TGTGCCAGCAGTCCGCGGACAGGAAATTCACCCCTCCACTTT. As protein: CASSPRTGNSPLHF.

The chain recombines TRBV6-5 with TRBJ1-2; tentative D call: TRBD1 (5 bases). V lost 7 bases and J lost 2, with 8 bases in between. In germline, CDR1 is MNHEY, CDR2 SVGAGI. The CDR3 covers 12 residues. CDR3 amino acids: CASKPGNYGYTF. The CDR3 coding sequence is TGTGCCAGCAAGCCAGGGAACTATGGCTACACCTTC.

The V gene is TRBV9, the J gene TRBJ1-2, with a tentative D call TRBD1 (6 bases). The V end was cut by 0 bases, the J end by 3 bases, with 9 bases between. CDR1 is SGDLS, CDR2 YYNGEE, per germline. CDR3 length: 14 amino acids. In nucleotides, the CDR3 is TGTGCCAGCAGCGTAGGAGGGGGAGACTATGGCTACACCTTC. This translates into CASSVGGGDYGYTF.

In its sample, this clone was seen once. This sequence joins TRBV28 and TRBJ1-4; a possible D gene is TRBD1 (6 bases). The CDR3 covers 15 residues. CDR1 is MDHEN and CDR2 is SYDVKM in the germline V gene. The V gene lost 3 bases and the J gene lost 0 bases, with 8 bases spanning the gap. CDR3 nucleotide sequence: TGTGCCAGCAGTTTTACAGGGCCAACTAATGAAAAACTGTTTTTT. Protein: CASSFTGPTNEKLFF.

This clone was observed once. CDR3 DNA sequence: TGTGCCACCAGCACCCCTACAGGGGGGAACACTGAAGCTTTCTTT. Translation: CATSTPTGGNTEAFF. The chain couples TRBV15 to TRBJ1-1, with 8 bases that match TRBD1. Germline CDR1 reads LNHNV; CDR2 reads YYDKDF (reference sequence). J gave up 1 base and V 4 bases, and 5 bases lay outside the gene matches. This CDR3 is built from 15 residues.

This sequence joins TRBV27 and TRBJ2-6; D is undetermined. The V end was cut by 1 base, the J end by 0 bases, with 7 bases between. The CDR3 runs 16 residues. Germline CDR1 is MNHEY and CDR2 is SMNVEV (reference sequence). The CDR3 nucleotides are TGTGCCAGCAGTTTATTTGGCTACTCTGGGGCCAACGTCCTGACTTTC. Translated: CASSLFGYSGANVLTF.

This chain joins TRBV24-1 and TRBJ2-1, with 11 bases matching TRBD2. Trimming at V came to 4 bases and at J to 5 bases, leaving 6 bases not matched to a gene. Looked up from germline, CDR1 is KGHDR and CDR2 is SFDVKD. There are 16 residues in the CDR3. Here the CDR3 reads CATSDSGLAENNEQFF. CDR3 coding DNA: TGTGCCACCAGTGACTCGGGACTAGCGGAAAACAATGAGCAGTTCTTC.

J is TRBJ2-7 and V is TRBV28; the D gene is possibly TRBD2 (6 bases). The CDR3 totals 15 residues. Per germline, CDR1 MDHEN and CDR2 SYDVKM. V lost 3 bases and J 4 bases, leaving 16 bases between the germline ends. CDR3 coding DNA: TGTGCCAGCAGTTTGTTGGCGGGGAGGCGTTACGAGCAGTACTTC. It encodes CASSLLAGRRYEQYF.